A selection of T cell receptor beta chains follows, all from one sample in a study of T cell repertoires in cytomegalovirus infection. TCRdb itself ran the reads through MiXCR, one entry per CDR3 protein. The sample carries approximately 1,000,000 distinct CDR3 sequences, around 31% recorded once. No antigen has been identified for these receptors. The specimen was cultured CD8+ T cells from PBMCs, collected from culture after CMV antigen stimulation. Every receptor here comes from a human donor in good health (CMV status not recorded). Some clones in this sample may be carry-over from other donors' samples. The CDR3 runs from the conserved cysteine through the conserved F or W. D genes are given only for firm matches. Size values are once, few and many counts, or a class for expanded clones, and some rows have none.

d_gene	abundance	v_gene	j_gene	CDR3nt	CDR3aa
TRBD2	few	TRBV7-8	TRBJ2-3	TGTGCCAGCAGCTTAGTCCGGGGGGGCCCCACAGATACGCAGTATTTT	CASSLVRGGPTDTQYF
.	once	TRBV6-5	TRBJ1-2	TGTGCCAGCACCCCTGACAGCTCCGTTAACTATGGCTACACCTTC	CASTPDSSVNYGYTF
.	few	TRBV6-2/TRBV6-3	TRBJ2-7	TGTGCCAGCAGTTACCAGGACACCCCCTACGAGCAGTACTTC	CASSYQDTPYEQYF
TRBD2	.	TRBV27	TRBJ2-3	TGTGCCAGCAGTCTTCCCGGGGGGGCCGGGGATACGCAGTATTTT	CASSLPGGAGDTQYF
.	few	TRBV2	TRBJ2-5	TGTGCCAGCAGTGATGGGCTCCCGGGCGAGACCCAGTACTTC	CASSDGLPGETQYF
TRBD1	.	TRBV7-2	TRBJ1-6	TGTGCCAGCAGCTTAGAGGGGGCTCGGAATTCACCCCTCCACTTT	CASSLEGARNSPLHF
.	few	TRBV28	TRBJ1-2	TGTGCCAGCAGTTTAGTAGGGCCGGCGGGGGATGGCTACACCTTC	CASSLVGPAGDGYTF
.	.	TRBV6-1	TRBJ1-1	TGTGCCAGCATCGAGTACCGGGGCAGGAACACTGAAGCTTTCTTT	CASIEYRGRNTEAFF
.	.	TRBV5-4	TRBJ1-2	TGTGCCAGCAGCCAACATTCCTTCTATGGCTACACCTTC	CASSQHSFYGYTF
.	few	TRBV10-3	TRBJ1-2	TGTGCCATCAGTGAGTGGGCGGACGAGGTAACCTTC	CAISEWADEVTF
TRBD1	many	TRBV7-9	TRBJ1-1	TGTGCCAGCAGCCCCAGACAGGGAGCGGACACTGAAGCTTTCTTT	CASSPRQGADTEAFF
TRBD1	.	TRBV7-6	TRBJ2-5	TGTGCCAGCAGCTTAGAATCGAGGGGGCCCCAAGAGACCCAGTACTTC	CASSLESRGPQETQYF
.	few	TRBV24-1	TRBJ1-5	TGTGCCACCAGTGATTTAGGGATTCAGCCCCAGCATTTT	CATSDLGIQPQHF
TRBD1	.	TRBV9	TRBJ1-2	TGTGCCAGCAGCGGAACAGGGGGCGGTAGCTATGGCTACACCTTC	CASSGTGGGSYGYTF
.	.	TRBV20-1	TRBJ2-7	TGCAGTGCTAGAGAGGGTCACTCCTACGAGCAGTACTTC	CSAREGHSYEQYF
.	many	TRBV12-3/TRBV12-4	TRBJ2-3	TGTGCCAGCACCCGGGCCGGGGAGACAGATACGCAGTATTTT	CASTRAGETDTQYF
TRBD2	.	TRBV7-9	TRBJ2-1	TGTGCCAGCAGGCCCACTAGCGGTGACTCCTACAATGAGCAGTTCTTC	CASRPTSGDSYNEQFF
.	.	TRBV6-2/TRBV6-3	TRBJ1-1	TGTGCCAGCAGTTATCTAGGGTCGGGCACTGAAGCTTTCTTT	CASSYLGSGTEAFF
.	few	TRBV27	TRBJ1-2	TGTGCCAGCGGACCGACAGAATATGGCTACACCTTC	CASGPTEYGYTF
TRBD2	many	TRBV12-3/TRBV12-4	TRBJ2-5	TGTGCCAGCAGTTTAACAATAGCGGGAGCCCAAGAGACCCAGTACTTC	CASSLTIAGAQETQYF
.	few	TRBV27	TRBJ2-6	TGTGCCAGCAGTTCATACAGGGAGCTAGACTCTGGGGCCAACGTCCTGACTTTC	CASSSYRELDSGANVLTF
.	.	TRBV19	TRBJ1-5	TGTGCCAGTAGTATAGATGATGGCAATCAGCCCCAGCATTTT	CASSIDDGNQPQHF
.	.	TRBV7-9	TRBJ1-2	TGTGCCAGCAGCTCCCCCGGGTCAGGGGGCTACACCTTC	CASSSPGSGGYTF
.	.	TRBV19	TRBJ1-2	TGTGCCAGTAACGTACTTAGCAGGAACACTGGCTACACCTTC	CASNVLSRNTGYTF
.	.	TRBV7-4	TRBJ2-1	TGTGCCAGCAGCTTAGCGCACGGCATACTCGCCAATGAGCAGTTCTTC	CASSLAHGILANEQFF
TRBD2	.	TRBV27	TRBJ2-1	TGTGCCAGCAGTTTAGATAGCGGGGGCATCTACAATGAGCAGTTCTTC	CASSLDSGGIYNEQFF
.	few	TRBV12-3/TRBV12-4	TRBJ2-3	TGTGCCAGCAGCCTGTCCTGGGGGTCGGAAACAGATACGCAGTATTTT	CASSLSWGSETDTQYF
TRBD1	.	TRBV5-3	TRBJ1-6	TGTGCCAGAAGCCCGCTGATATGGGACAGGCTAGGCGATTCACCCCTCCACTTT	CARSPLIWDRLGDSPLHF
.	many	TRBV12-3/TRBV12-4	TRBJ2-4	TGTGCCAGCAGTTTTCAAGAGAGGTTCGACGAGGGAGCCAAAAACATTCAGTACTTC	CASSFQERFDEGAKNIQYF
TRBD1	many	TRBV7-3	TRBJ2-3	TGTGCCAGCAGCTCGCCCGGGACAGGGGGGATAGATACGCAGTATTTT	CASSSPGTGGIDTQYF
.	many	TRBV7-6	TRBJ2-2	TGTGCCAGCAGCTATGGACAGAACACCGGGGAGCTGTTTTTT	CASSYGQNTGELFF
TRBD1	few	TRBV12-3/TRBV12-4	TRBJ1-1	TGTGCCAGCAGTTCTTCTTGGGACAGGGCGAACACTGAAGCTTTCTTT	CASSSSWDRANTEAFF
.	.	TRBV27	TRBJ1-1	TGTGCCAGCAGTTTATATCCGACAAGAAACACTGAAGCTTTCTTT	CASSLYPTRNTEAFF
.	.	TRBV2	TRBJ1-1	TGTGCCAGCAGTGATGGGCCAACTCCTCCTCTGAACACTGAAGCTTTCTTT	CASSDGPTPPLNTEAFF
TRBD1	few	TRBV12-3/TRBV12-4	TRBJ1-5	TGTGCCAGCTCCTCGTCATCTGACAGGGGAAAATGGAGACAGCCCCAGCATTTT	CASSSSSDRGKWRQPQHF
.	many	TRBV11-3	TRBJ2-3	TGTGCCAGCAGAAGAGGACCCACAGATACGCAGTATTTT	CASRRGPTDTQYF
.	.	TRBV11-2	TRBJ2-5	TGTGCCAGCAGCTTAGATCATAAGGGCCGACTGGGGGAGACCCAGTACTTC	CASSLDHKGRLGETQYF
.	.	TRBV20-1	TRBJ2-7	TGCAGTGCTAGACGGCCCGGGGGAGGATCCTACGAGCAGTACTTC	CSARRPGGGSYEQYF
.	few	TRBV7-6	TRBJ2-1	TGTGCCAGCAGCCCGGGGACGGCCACCTACTACAATGAGCAGTTCTTC	CASSPGTATYYNEQFF
.	few	TRBV6-1	TRBJ1-5	TGTGCCAGCAGAATTCGGGCTGTCAGCAATCAGCCCCAGCATTTT	CASRIRAVSNQPQHF
.	.	TRBV6-6	TRBJ1-5	TGTGTCAGCAGAAGGGACGAGCGGGGCACAGATACGCAGCATTTT	CVSRRDERGTDTQHF
.	few	TRBV27	TRBJ1-6	TGTGCCAGCAGTTTATTAGGGAGCTCCTATAATTCACCCCTCCACTTT	CASSLLGSSYNSPLHF
.	once	TRBV14	TRBJ2-7	TGTGCCAGCAGCCAAGAAGACAGCTTTTTATCCTACGAGCAGTACTTC	CASSQEDSFLSYEQYF
TRBD1	.	TRBV5-4	TRBJ2-3	TGTGCCAGCAGCTTGGCCGGGACAGGGGTAGATACGCAGTATTTT	CASSLAGTGVDTQYF
.	.	TRBV4-1	TRBJ1-1	TGCGCCAGCAGCCCCCACGCAGGGAACACTGAAGCTTTCTTT	CASSPHAGNTEAFF
TRBD2	.	TRBV7-2	TRBJ2-3	TGTGCCAGCAGCTTAGGGAGGACTAGCGCGGATACGCAGTATTTT	CASSLGRTSADTQYF
.	.	TRBV6-6	TRBJ2-1	TGTGCCAGCAGTACCCCCGGGACGGCACCATACAATGAGCAGTTCTTC	CASSTPGTAPYNEQFF
.	few	TRBV4-3	TRBJ1-3	TGCGCCAGCAGCCCTCACGACAGACCCAAAAACACCATATATTTT	CASSPHDRPKNTIYF
.	.	TRBV7-6	TRBJ1-5	TGTGCCAGCAGCTCAGAGACAGAAACCAATCAGCCCCAGCATTTT	CASSSETETNQPQHF
.	few	TRBV10-3	TRBJ2-7	TGTGCCATCAGTGAGCCCGACACGATCGAGCAGTACTTC	CAISEPDTIEQYF
.	few	TRBV4-3	TRBJ1-5	TGCGCCAGCAGCCAAGTATGGCACCTCAATCAGCCCCAGCATTTT	CASSQVWHLNQPQHF
.	many	TRBV6-6	TRBJ1-1	TGTGCCAGCAGTTACGGGGGGCTAGGAACTGAAGCTTTCTTT	CASSYGGLGTEAFF